Sequencing of this T cell receptor beta chain was carried out in a study of T cells in Graves' hyperthyroidism and ophthalmopathy. Across the study: Any treatment followed the collection of peripheral blood at initial diagnosis.

This clonotype came up many times. Its antigen is unknown. What was amplified from RNA transcripts were TCR beta CDR3 regions. The primer set for the first-round RT-PCR of the TCR CDR3 was HTBI. TCRdb called the multiplex PCR reads again in MiXCR, with one record for every CDR3 protein. This table holds over 500,000 distinct CDR3 sequences, 14% found once. Findings and limits, study-wide: Expanded thyroid clonotypes (above 0.001) were mostly also found in blood. A 13 V-J model separated ophthalmopathy from stable hyperthyroidism.

Per germline, CDR1 DFQATT and CDR2 SNEGSKA (reference sequence). This CDR3 comprises 13 residues. Trimming took off 2 bases at V and 5 bases at J, with 12 bases between the two ends. The sequenced material came from blood. This rearrangement joins TRBV20-1 to TRBJ1-1; D ambiguous. The clonotype was recovered from a woman aged 40 to 50 with Graves' hyperthyroidism. The CDR3 is CSARPLAWTEAFF. The CDR3 bases are TGCAGTGCTAGACCCCTAGCTTGGACTGAAGCTTTCTTT.